This T cell receptor (beta chain) was captured in a study of Ad26.COV2.S vaccination and SARS-CoV-2 variants. Study findings and constraints: Participants in the vaccine arm had higher spike-specific TCR breadth; placebo recipients had lower. It is possible that the TCR breadth and depth analyses underestimated the total T cell responses. It was found that vaccine and placebo recipients had similar non-spike TCR breadth. Responses of spike-specific T cells (both CD8+ and CD4+) reportedly showed substantial breadth after vaccination.

Profiling relied on immunoSEQ multiplex PCR, and the TCRdb table lists in-frame clones only, not all of them. The sample shows 75,000 to 100,000 clones, more than 70% of them seen only once. As to this clone: The antigen is not known.

Germline trimming cut 6 bases from V and 3 bases from J; bases unmatched to any gene: 7. CDR1 is MDHEN, CDR2 SYDVKM, per germline. This CDR3 spans 15 amino acids. The input for sequencing was peripheral blood, taken after recovery from COVID-19. The receptor was isolated from a human donor who had recovered from COVID-19. The chain employs TRBV28 and TRBJ1-3; 8 bases are a match to TRBD1. CDR3 sequence reads: CASSRGRGYGNTIYF. In DNA form, the CDR3 reads TGTGCCAGCAGCAGGGGGCGAGGGTATGGAAACACCATATATTTT.